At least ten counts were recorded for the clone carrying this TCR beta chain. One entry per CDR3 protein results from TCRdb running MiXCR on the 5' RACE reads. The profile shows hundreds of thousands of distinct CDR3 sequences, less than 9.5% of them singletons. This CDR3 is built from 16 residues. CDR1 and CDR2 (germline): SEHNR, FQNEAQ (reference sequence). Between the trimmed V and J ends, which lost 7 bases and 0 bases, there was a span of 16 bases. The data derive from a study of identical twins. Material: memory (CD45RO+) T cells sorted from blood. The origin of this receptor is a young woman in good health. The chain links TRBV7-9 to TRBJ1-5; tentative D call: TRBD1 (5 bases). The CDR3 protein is CASNFGLGDSNQPQHF. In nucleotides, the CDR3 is TGTGCCAGCAACTTTGGGCTAGGGGATAGCAATCAGCCCCAGCATTTT.